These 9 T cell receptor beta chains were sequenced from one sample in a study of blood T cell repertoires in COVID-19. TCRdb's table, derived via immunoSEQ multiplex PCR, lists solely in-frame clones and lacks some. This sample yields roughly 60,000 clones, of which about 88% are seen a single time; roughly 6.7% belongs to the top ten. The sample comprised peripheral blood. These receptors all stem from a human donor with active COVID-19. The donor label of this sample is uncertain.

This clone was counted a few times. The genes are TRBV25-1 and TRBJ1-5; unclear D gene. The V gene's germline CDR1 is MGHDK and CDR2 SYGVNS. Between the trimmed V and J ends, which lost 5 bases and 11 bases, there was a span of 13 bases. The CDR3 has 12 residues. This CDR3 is CASSRELGAQHF. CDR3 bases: TGTGCCAGCAGTCGGGAGTTGGGTGCCCAGCATTTT.

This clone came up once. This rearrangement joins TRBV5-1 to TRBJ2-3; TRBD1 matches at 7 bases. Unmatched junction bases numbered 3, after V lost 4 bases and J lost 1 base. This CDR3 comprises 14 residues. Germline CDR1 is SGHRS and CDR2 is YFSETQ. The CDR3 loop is CASSGGQGTDTQYF. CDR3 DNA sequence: TGCGCCAGCAGCGGCGGACAGGGCACAGATACGCAGTATTTT. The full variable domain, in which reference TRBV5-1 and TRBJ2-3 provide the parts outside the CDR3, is KAGVTQTPRYLIKTRGQQVTLSCSPISGHRSVSWYQQTPGQGLQFLFEYFSETQRNKGNFPGRFSGRQFSNSRSEMNVSTLELGDSALYLCASSGGQGTDTQYFGPGTRLTVL.

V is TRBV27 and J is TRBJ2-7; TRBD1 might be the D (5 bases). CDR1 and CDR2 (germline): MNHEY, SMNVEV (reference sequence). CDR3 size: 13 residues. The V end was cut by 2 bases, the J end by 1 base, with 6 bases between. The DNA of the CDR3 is TGTGCCAGCAGTTTAAGGGGTTCCTACGAGCAGTACTTC. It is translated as CASSLRGSYEQYF.

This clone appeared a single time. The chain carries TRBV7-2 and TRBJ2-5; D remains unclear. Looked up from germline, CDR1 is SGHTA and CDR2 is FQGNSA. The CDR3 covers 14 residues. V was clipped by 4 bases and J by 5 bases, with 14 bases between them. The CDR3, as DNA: TGTGCCAGCAGCTCCTTCCAGCGCCTGGAGACCCAGTACTTC. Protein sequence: CASSSFQRLETQYF. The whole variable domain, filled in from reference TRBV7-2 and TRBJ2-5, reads GAGVSQSPSNKVTEKGKDVELRCDPISGHTALYWYRQSLGQGLEFLIYFQGNSAPDKSGLPSDRFSAERTGGSVSTLTIQRTQQEDSAVYLCASSSFQRLETQYFGPGTRLLVL.

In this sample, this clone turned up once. The CDR3 DNA reads TGCGCCAGCGGCCCAACAGGGGGCGAATCGGAGACCCAGTACTTC. Translating gives CASGPTGGESETQYF. This chain joins TRBV5-1 and TRBJ2-5, with 9 bases identical to TRBD1. Looked up from germline, CDR1 is SGHRS and CDR2 is YFSETQ. J gave up 5 bases and V 7 bases, and 12 bases lay outside the gene matches. The CDR3 spans 15 residues.

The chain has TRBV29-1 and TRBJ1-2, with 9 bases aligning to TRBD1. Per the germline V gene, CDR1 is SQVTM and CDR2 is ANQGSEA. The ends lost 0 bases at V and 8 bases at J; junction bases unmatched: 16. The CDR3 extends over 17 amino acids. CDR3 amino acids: CSVEDPNGWDRVLGYTF. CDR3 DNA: TGCAGCGTTGAAGATCCGAATGGGTGGGACAGGGTTTTGGGCTACACCTTC.

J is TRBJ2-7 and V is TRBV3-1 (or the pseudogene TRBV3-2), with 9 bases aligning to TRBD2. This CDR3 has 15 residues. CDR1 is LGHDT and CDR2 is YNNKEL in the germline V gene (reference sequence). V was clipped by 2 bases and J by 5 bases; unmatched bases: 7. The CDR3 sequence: CASSQRASGTNEQYF. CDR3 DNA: TGTGCCAGCAGCCAAAGGGCTAGCGGGACTAACGAGCAGTACTTC.

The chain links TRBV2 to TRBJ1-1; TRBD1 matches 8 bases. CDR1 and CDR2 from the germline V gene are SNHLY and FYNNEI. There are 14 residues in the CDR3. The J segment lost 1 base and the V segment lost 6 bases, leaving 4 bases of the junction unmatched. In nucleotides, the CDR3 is TGTGCCAGCAGCGGACAGGGCACGAACACTGAAGCTTTCTTT. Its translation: CASSGQGTNTEAFF. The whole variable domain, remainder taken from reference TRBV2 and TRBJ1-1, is EPEVTQTPSHQVTQMGQEVILRCVPISNHLYFYWYRQILGQKVEFLVSFYNNEISEKSEIFDDQFSVERPDGSNFTLKIRSTKLEDSAMYFCASSGQGTNTEAFFGQGTRLTVV.

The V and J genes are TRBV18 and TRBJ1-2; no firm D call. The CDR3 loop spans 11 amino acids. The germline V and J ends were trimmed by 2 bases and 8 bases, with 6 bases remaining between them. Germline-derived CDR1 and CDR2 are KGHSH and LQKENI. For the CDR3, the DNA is TGTGCCAGCTCACCAGAGGGAGGCTACACCTTC. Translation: CASSPEGGYTF.